Listed below are T cell receptor beta chains from one sample, sequenced in a study of CD8 T cells in Susac syndrome. TCRdb called the immunoSEQ multiplex PCR reads again in MiXCR, with one record for every CDR3 protein. The table shows about 210,000 distinct CDR3 sequences, with roughly 96% occurring only once. What was sequenced was CD4+ T cells from PBMCs. The source is a human donor with multiple sclerosis. CDR3s include the opening cysteine and the closing phenylalanine or tryptophan. The size field is filled for only some rows; it gives once, few, many or a size class.

size: .
V: TRBV7-6
CDR3: CASSGSTGTNEKLFF

size: .
V: TRBV7-3
CDR3: CASSLPFGSSYEQYF

size: .
V: TRBV7-3
CDR3: CASSLWGVDSPLHF

size: .
V: TRBV3-1
CDR3: CASSQALNSYEQYF

size: once
V: TRBV7-6
CDR3: CASSGQGEGPNYGYTF

size: .
V: TRBV6-6
CDR3: CASSGPTDTQYF

size: once
V: TRBV5-6
CDR3: CASSVLRSSYEQYF

size: .
V: TRBV27
CDR3: CASRGNMNTEAFF

size: .
V: TRBV20-1
CDR3: CSAPTSGSRNEQFF

size: .
V: TRBV30
CDR3: CAWSLRSRAGELFF

size: once
V: TRBV5-1
CDR3: CASSLAGLAGGGSETQYF

size: .
V: TRBV11-1
CDR3: CASSRPSWVYNEQFF

size: .
V: TRBV7-2
CDR3: CASSSSRGYEQYF

size: .
V: TRBV29-1
CDR3: CSVEKGRGRGTETFF

size: .
V: TRBV20-1
CDR3: CSAARGLHKEGYTF

size: .
V: TRBV3-1
CDR3: CASSQARGVGTDTQYF

size: .
V: TRBV14
CDR3: CASSQDLFRESGELFF